Shown below are 30 T cell receptor beta chains from a single sample sequenced in a study of blood T cell repertoires in COVID-19. The table came from immunoSEQ multiplex PCR; TCRdb's copy has only in-frame clones and leaves some out. Of approximately 90,000 clones in the sample, 82% are singletons; the top ten hold 0.95% to 1.5%. The specimen was peripheral blood. These receptor sequences come from a woman aged 80 or over with acute or convalescent COVID-19.

The chain employs TRBV20-1 and TRBJ2-1; weak D call: TRBD1 (6 bases). V was clipped by 5 bases and J by 9 bases, with 11 bases between them. The CDR3 contains 11 residues. Germline assignment: CDR1 DFQATT and CDR2 SNEGSKA (reference sequence). This CDR3 reads CSAGGSGEQFF. The CDR3 DNA follows: TGCAGTGCTGGGGGCTCAGGTGAGCAGTTCTTC.

The chain recombines TRBV5-4 with TRBJ2-5, with 10 bases matching TRBD2. Germline CDR1 and CDR2: SGHNT and YYREEE (reference sequence). Trimming took 2 bases from V and 2 from J; bases not matched to a gene: 3. This CDR3 comprises 15 residues. CDR3 sequence (DNA): TGTGCCAGCAGCTTTTCTAGCGGGGGACAAGAGACCCAGTACTTC. Translation gives CASSFSSGGQETQYF.

The V gene is TRBV9, the J gene TRBJ1-3; D ambiguous. Germline CDR1 is SGDLS and CDR2 is YYNGEE. This CDR3 comprises 15 residues. V lost 3 bases and J lost 4, with 14 bases in between. In nucleotides, the CDR3 is TGTGCCAGCAGCGCAGCTGGAGGGCTGGGAAACACCATATATTTT. Translating gives CASSAAGGLGNTIYF. Variable domain in full (rest from reference TRBV9 and TRBJ1-3): DSGVTQTPKHLITATGQRVTLRCSPRSGDLSVYWYQQSLDQGLQFLIQYYNGEERAKGNILERFSAQQFPDLHSELNLSSLELGDSALYFCASSAAGGLGNTIYFGEGSWLTVV.

The chain uses TRBV2 and TRBJ1-1, with a weak D call TRBD1 (5 bases). This CDR3 has 14 amino acids. The germline gives CDR1 SNHLY, CDR2 FYNNEI. V lost 6 bases and J lost 4, with 15 bases in between. CDR3 DNA sequence: TGTGCCAGCAGACTCCCACAGGTTATCACTGAAGCTTTCTTT. It yields the protein CASRLPQVITEAFF.

A few counts support this clone. V usage is TRBV6-5 and J usage is TRBJ1-1; 10 bases fit TRBD1. CDR1 is MNHEY, CDR2 SVGAGI, per germline. The CDR3 contains 13 residues. J gave up 5 bases and V 8 bases, and 5 bases lay outside the gene matches. CDR3 protein: CASFRQGATEAFF. The CDR3 nucleotides read TGTGCCAGCTTTCGACAGGGGGCGACTGAAGCTTTCTTT.

This clone came up once. The chain links TRBV5-1 to TRBJ1-1, with TRBD1 as a possible D gene (5 bases). There are 15 residues in the CDR3. In germline, CDR1 is SGHRS, CDR2 YFSETQ. V was cut by 0 bases and J by 3 bases, with 12 bases left in between. The CDR3 loop reads CASSLDGAMDTEAFF. CDR3 DNA sequence: TGCGCCAGCAGCTTGGATGGGGCGATGGACACTGAAGCTTTCTTT.

The chain has TRBV5-5 and TRBJ2-3, with 7 bases fitting TRBD2. CDR3 length equals 16 residues. Germline V lookup: CDR1 SGHKS, CDR2 YYEKEE (reference sequence). J gave up 1 base and V 4 bases, and 9 bases lay outside the gene matches. The CDR3 DNA reads TGTGCCAGCAGCCCGACTGGTCGGGGGGGCACAGATACGCAGTATTTT. Protein sequence: CASSPTGRGGTDTQYF.

This clone was observed a single time. The V call is TRBV19, the J call TRBJ2-7, with 13 bases fitting TRBD2. CDR3 length equals 15 residues. V lost 5 bases and J lost 5; bases outside the gene matches: 6. Germline-derived CDR1 and CDR2 are LNHDA and SQIVND (reference sequence). The chain's CDR3 is CASSRTSGSLNEQYF. CDR3 sequence (DNA): TGTGCCAGTAGTCGGACTAGCGGGAGTTTAAACGAGCAGTACTTC.

V is TRBV2 and J is TRBJ1-2; 8 bases line up with TRBD1. The CDR3 runs to 14 residues. Unmatched junction bases numbered 7, after V lost 4 bases and J lost 6 bases. Germline values: CDR1 SNHLY, CDR2 FYNNEI. The CDR3 DNA sequence: TGTGCCAGCAGTGGGTCGACAGGGGAGAATGGCTACACCTTC. It yields the protein CASSGSTGENGYTF.

In its sample, this clone was seen once. The CDR3: CASSQDRVNTEAFF. Written as DNA, the CDR3 is TGTGCCAGCAGCCAGGACAGGGTGAACACTGAAGCTTTCTTT. The V and J genes are TRBV5-6 and TRBJ1-1; 8 bases map to TRBD1. The V segment lost 4 bases and the J segment 0 bases; nucleotides outside the gene matches: 2. The CDR3 length is 14 residues. Germline V gene sequence: CDR1 SGHDT, CDR2 YYEEEE.

The chain links TRBV18 to TRBJ1-2; the D gene is possibly TRBD1 (6 bases). The CDR3 has 12 residues. V lost 4 bases and J 10 bases, leaving 13 bases between the germline ends. Germline assignment: CDR1 KGHSH and CDR2 LQKENI. CDR3 in amino acids: CASSLQGSDYTF. DNA for the CDR3: TGTGCCAGCTCACTACAGGGAAGTGACTACACCTTC.

The genes are TRBV5-5 and TRBJ2-2, with D uncertain. Trimming stripped 6 bases from V and 3 bases from J, with 3 bases between. This CDR3 spans 11 amino acids. Germline V lookup: CDR1 SGHKS, CDR2 YYEKEE (reference sequence). CDR3 protein: CASTYTGELFF. Written as DNA, the CDR3 is TGTGCCAGCACATACACCGGGGAGCTGTTTTTT.

The CDR3 sequence is CASSEVGGHTEAFF. CDR3 DNA sequence: TGTGCCAGCAGTGAAGTGGGAGGGCACACTGAAGCTTTCTTT. The chain has TRBV6-1 and TRBJ1-1, with D hard to call. Germline loops: CDR1 MNHNS, CDR2 SASEGT. The V end was cut by 1 base, the J end by 3 bases, with 9 bases between. This CDR3 spans 14 amino acids.

This clone was seen once. CDR3 DNA: TGTGCCAGTGGGCAGGGGGCCGCCCGAGAGACCCAGTACTTC. Amino acids: CASGQGAARETQYF. The chain uses TRBV6-5 and TRBJ2-5; 8 bases match TRBD1. J lost 4 bases, V lost 9 bases, and 10 bases had no gene match. Germline assignment: CDR1 MNHEY and CDR2 SVGAGI. This CDR3 spans 14 amino acids.

The V gene is TRBV5-1, the J gene TRBJ2-1; D might be TRBD1 (6 bases). V was cut by 0 bases and J by 1 base, with 14 bases left in between. Per germline, CDR1 SGHRS and CDR2 YFSETQ. CDR3 size: 17 residues. The CDR3 DNA is TGCGCCAGCAGCTTGGCTTTCAACAGGGTTTCCTACAATGAGCAGTTCTTC. Translation gives CASSLAFNRVSYNEQFF.

The chain joins TRBV6-5 to TRBJ1-4, with 9 bases matching TRBD1. Losses at the gene ends were 6 bases for V and 9 bases for J; bases not matched to a gene: 11. The CDR3 is made up of 15 amino acids. The germline CDR1 and CDR2 sequences are MNHEY and SVGAGI. CDR3 bases: TGTGCCAGCAGGATCTCCGGGACAGGGTTGCAAAAACTGTTTTTT. Protein product: CASRISGTGLQKLFF.

The chain combines TRBV5-5 with TRBJ2-7; perhaps TRBD2 as D (7 bases). The CDR3 extends over 12 amino acids. V shed 4 bases and J shed 4 bases, with 9 bases lying between them. The germline CDR1 and CDR2 sequences are SGHKS and YYEKEE (reference sequence). In DNA form, the CDR3 reads TGTGCCAGCAGCGGGAGGGGGTACGAGCAGTACTTC. Residues: CASSGRGYEQYF.

This chain uses TRBV9 with TRBJ1-5; 7 nucleotides match TRBD1. V shed 3 bases and J 7 bases; nucleotides not matched to a gene: 4. The germline V gene has CDR1 SGDLS and CDR2 YYNGEE. The CDR3 contains 13 residues. In DNA form, the CDR3 reads TGTGCCAGCAGCGAAGGGGGCGGGCAGCCCCAGCATTTT. This sequence encodes CASSEGGGQPQHF.

This clone showed up just once. J is TRBJ1-3 and V is TRBV5-1, with 8 bases matching TRBD1. The germline V gene encodes CDR1 SGHRS and CDR2 YFSETQ. V lost 0 bases, J lost 3 bases, and 5 bases stayed unmatched. There are 16 residues in the CDR3. The CDR3 DNA reads as TGCGCCAGCAGCTTGGATGGAGACAGGGGTGGAAACACCATATATTTT. Its translation is CASSLDGDRGGNTIYF.

The chain employs TRBV11-3 and TRBJ2-1; D may be TRBD2 (6 bases). The CDR3 sequence is 17 residues long. Germline CDR1 reads SGHNT; CDR2 reads YENEEA. V was clipped by 1 base and J by 6 bases, with 19 bases between them. CDR3 region: CASSLVAGTSLANEQFF. DNA for the CDR3: TGTGCCAGCAGCTTAGTTGCGGGAACGTCCCTTGCCAATGAGCAGTTCTTC. Based on the CDR3 plus reference TRBV11-3 and TRBJ2-1, the full variable domain is EAGVVQSPRYKIIEKKQPVAFWCNPISGHNTLYWYLQNLGQGPELLIRYENEEAVDDSQLPKDRFSAERLKGVDSTLKIQPAELGDSAVYLCASSLVAGTSLANEQFFGPGTRLTVL.

This clone occurred once. This chain joins TRBV5-6 and TRBJ1-5, with a tentative D call TRBD1 (6 bases). The CDR3 contains 16 residues. Trimming left V 0 bases short and J 2 bases short, with 12 bases between. Per the germline V gene, CDR1 is SGHDT and CDR2 is YYEEEE. CDR3: CASSLGGGLGNQPQHF. The CDR3 nucleotides are TGTGCCAGCAGCTTGGGAGGGGGATTGGGCAATCAGCCCCAGCATTTT. Complete variable domain (other parts from reference TRBV5-6 and TRBJ1-5): DAGVTQSPTHLIKTRGQQVTLRCSPKSGHDTVSWYQQALGQGPQFIFQYYEEEERQRGNFPDRFSGHQFPNYSSELNVNALLLGDSALYLCASSLGGGLGNQPQHFGDGTRLSIL.

V is TRBV5-1 and J is TRBJ2-1; 10 bases align to TRBD2. Germline lookup yields CDR1 SGHRS and CDR2 YFSETQ. The trim removed 4 bases at V and 8 bases at J, leaving 3 bases unmatched. CDR3 size: 13 residues. The CDR3 spells CASSSGGGYEQFF. CDR3 nucleotides: TGCGCCAGCAGCAGCGGGGGGGGCTATGAGCAGTTCTTC. The full variable domain, in which reference TRBV5-1 and TRBJ2-1 provide the parts outside the CDR3, is KAGVTQTPRYLIKTRGQQVTLSCSPISGHRSVSWYQQTPGQGLQFLFEYFSETQRNKGNFPGRFSGRQFSNSRSEMNVSTLELGDSALYLCASSSGGGYEQFFGPGTRLTVL.

The chain links TRBV5-1 to TRBJ2-3, with D hard to call. V was trimmed by 0 bases and J by 3 bases, leaving 5 bases between them. CDR3 length: 13 amino acids. The germline V gene has CDR1 SGHRS and CDR2 YFSETQ. The CDR3 region has the DNA TGCGCCAGCAGCTTGGAGAGGACAGATACGCAGTATTTT. Its translation: CASSLERTDTQYF.

The genes are TRBV5-1 and TRBJ1-2, with a weak D call TRBD1 (6 bases). V lost 1 base and J 4 bases, leaving 17 bases between the germline ends. The CDR3 consists of 16 residues. The V gene's germline CDR1 is SGHRS and CDR2 YFSETQ. The CDR3 sequence is CASSLSGTGPPYGYTF. CDR3 nucleotide sequence: TGCGCCAGCAGCTTGTCCGGAACAGGGCCCCCCTATGGCTACACCTTC.

The chain combines TRBV11-3 with TRBJ2-7; no firm D call. Trimming pared 1 base from V and 3 bases from J, leaving 7 bases between. The CDR3 consists of 13 residues. Per germline, CDR1 SGHNT and CDR2 YENEEA. The CDR3 spells CASSLALYYEQYF. The CDR3 DNA follows: TGTGCCAGCAGCTTAGCGTTGTACTACGAGCAGTACTTC. The whole variable domain, remainder taken from reference TRBV11-3 and TRBJ2-7, is EAGVVQSPRYKIIEKKQPVAFWCNPISGHNTLYWYLQNLGQGPELLIRYENEEAVDDSQLPKDRFSAERLKGVDSTLKIQPAELGDSAVYLCASSLALYYEQYFGPGTRLTVT.

The chain joins TRBV27 to TRBJ2-3; TRBD2 might be the D (6 bases). Germline lookup yields CDR1 MNHEY and CDR2 SMNVEV (reference sequence). Trimming removed 3 bases at V and 4 bases at J, with 14 bases between. CDR3 length equals 15 residues. The CDR3 nucleotides are TGTGCCAGCAGTTTGAGGCGGGGTGGGGCAGATACGCAGTATTTT. It codes for CASSLRRGGADTQYF.

The rearrangement uses TRBV3-1 (or the pseudogene TRBV3-2) and TRBJ1-2; D may be TRBD1 (6 bases). The CDR3 is 14 residues long. V lost 0 bases and J lost 7, with 12 bases in between. Per the germline V gene, CDR1 is LGHDT and CDR2 is YNNKEL (reference sequence). The CDR3 bases are TGTGCCAGCAGCCAAGAACAGGGTCGTATTGGCTACACCTTC. The encoded protein is CASSQEQGRIGYTF.

This clone was observed a few times. The chain links TRBV5-1 to TRBJ2-5, with 9 nucleotides matching TRBD2. The V gene's germline CDR1 is SGHRS and CDR2 YFSETQ. The CDR3 contains 16 residues. J gave up 4 bases and V 1 base, and 8 bases lay outside the gene matches. This CDR3 is CASSLIPSGVAETQYF. DNA of the CDR3: TGCGCCAGCAGCTTGATCCCTAGCGGGGTTGCAGAGACCCAGTACTTC.

The chain is built from TRBV5-1 and TRBJ2-6, with D perhaps matching TRBD1 (6 bases). The V and J ends lost 0 bases and 0 bases respectively, with 13 bases between them. The CDR3 spans 18 residues. Germline assignment: CDR1 SGHRS and CDR2 YFSETQ. Here the CDR3 DNA reads TGCGCCAGCAGCTTGGCCTTGGACAGCTACTCTGGGGCCAACGTCCTGACTTTC. The encoded protein is CASSLALDSYSGANVLTF.

V gene TRBV7-2 combines with J gene TRBJ1-1, with no clear D. Germline lookup yields CDR1 SGHTA and CDR2 FQGNSA. The CDR3 length is 14 residues. V lost 1 base and J lost 8, with 14 bases in between. The CDR3 is CASSLGLRSGEAFF. DNA for the CDR3: TGTGCCAGCAGCTTAGGGCTGCGTTCGGGAGAAGCTTTCTTT.